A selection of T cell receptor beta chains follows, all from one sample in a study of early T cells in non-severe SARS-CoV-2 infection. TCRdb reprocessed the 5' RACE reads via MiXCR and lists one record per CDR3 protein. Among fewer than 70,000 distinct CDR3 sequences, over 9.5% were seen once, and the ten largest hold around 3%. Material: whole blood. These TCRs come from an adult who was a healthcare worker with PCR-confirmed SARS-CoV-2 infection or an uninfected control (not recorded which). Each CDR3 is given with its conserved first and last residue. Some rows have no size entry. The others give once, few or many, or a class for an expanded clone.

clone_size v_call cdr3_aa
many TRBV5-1 CASSFGETNEKLFF
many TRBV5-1 CASSQDVGQPQHF
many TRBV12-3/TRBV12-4 CASSFWGFDEQYF
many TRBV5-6 CASSRTGGVNTGELFF
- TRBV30 CAWGSRGRETQYF
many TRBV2 CASSTGSYNEQFF
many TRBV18 CASSPDRVGGNTEAFF
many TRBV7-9 CASSSGGGAEQFF
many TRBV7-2 CASSGRVGEQYF
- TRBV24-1 CATSDPGGQDPYGYTF
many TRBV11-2 CASSLPAGFTYEQYF
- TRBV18 CASSPDSNQPQHF
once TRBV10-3 CAISVAERGTSYEQYF
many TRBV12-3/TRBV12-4 CASSLQVYPNEQFF
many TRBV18 CASSPRLGADTEAFF
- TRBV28 CASRDSAHSPLHF
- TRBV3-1 CASSQGGQGGNTGELFF
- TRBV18 CASSPLGLEETQYF
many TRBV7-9 CASSLSGSPRGYTF
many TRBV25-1 CASRGANEKLFF
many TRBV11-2 CASSLHEELFF
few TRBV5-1 CASAPDSSYEQYF
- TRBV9 CASSVTSDSDQPQHF
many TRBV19 CASSIRGVAGDNEQFF
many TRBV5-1 CASSLVGQLYEQYF
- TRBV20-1 CSARGYANVLTF
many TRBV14 CASSLFGGPYEQYF
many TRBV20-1 CSAPKLAGPGYEQFF
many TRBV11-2 CASSLDTAVGETQYF
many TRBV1 CTSSSLLAGGPGAKNIQYF
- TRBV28 CASSLSLSGATEAFF
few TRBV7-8 CASSLADRDEAFF
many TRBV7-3 CASSSARQGAITGELFF
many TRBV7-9 CASSFPVADTQYF
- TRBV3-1 CASSQERGSYEQYF
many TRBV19 CASSMSVSSYNEQFF
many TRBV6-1 CASSEAGYNVGGRNTIYF
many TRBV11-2 CASSFRGLRDNEQFF